Following are 18 T cell receptor beta chains from one sample sequenced in a study of OX40 agonist ivuxolimab in advanced cancers. Clones were sequenced by immunoSEQ multiplex PCR, and TCRdb holds only the in-frame ones, with some missing. The table includes about 34,000 clones, 75% to 85% detected once. The source was CD4+ or CD8+ T cells sorted from blood, collected in a trial of the OX40 agonist ivuxolimab. Receptor source: an adult with an advanced solid tumor such as melanoma, head and neck, liver or kidney cancer.

This clone was seen only a few times. This chain joins TRBV5-1 and TRBJ2-3; 10 nucleotides agree with TRBD2. Germline V CDR1 and CDR2: SGHRS, YFSETQ. The CDR3 loop spans 17 amino acids. J lost 0 bases, V lost 3 bases, and 7 bases had no gene match. The CDR3 bases are TGCGCCAGCAGCTATGGTCTAGCGGGAGAGAGCACAGATACGCAGTATTTT. Protein: CASSYGLAGESTDTQYF.

This clone was recorded only once. The chain couples TRBV27 to TRBJ2-5; D possibly corresponds to TRBD2 (8 bases). Looked up from germline, CDR1 is MNHEY and CDR2 is SMNVEV (reference sequence). Trimming removed 5 bases from V and 2 bases from J, with 30 bases in between. The CDR3 contains 20 residues. CDR3 nucleotide sequence: TGTGCCAGCAGTAGGGGCTGGAGTAGCGGGACAGTACTGGGACAAGAGACCCAGTACTTC. Encoded protein: CASSRGWSSGTVLGQETQYF.

This CDR3 is CASSFGSVYEQYF. The CDR3 region has the DNA TGTGCCAGCAGCTTTGGATCGGTATACGAGCAGTACTTC. J is TRBJ2-7 and V is TRBV5-8, with no clear D. V lost 2 bases to trimming and J lost 4 bases, with 10 bases between them. The V gene's germline CDR1 is SGHTS and CDR2 YDEGEE. The CDR3 length is 13 residues.

The rearrangement joins TRBV5-6 to TRBJ1-5, with 7 bases identical to TRBD1. CDR1 SGHDT and CDR2 YYEEEE come from the germline V gene. CDR3 length: 15 amino acids. Trimming at V came to 6 bases and at J to 6 bases, leaving 12 bases not matched to a gene. The CDR3 coding sequence is TGTGCCAGCACCCAAGCAGGGGGTGGGGGTCAGCCCCAGCATTTT. Translation gives CASTQAGGGGQPQHF. The variable domain in full, completed from reference TRBV5-6 and TRBJ1-5, reads DAGVTQSPTHLIKTRGQQVTLRCSPKSGHDTVSWYQQALGQGPQFIFQYYEEEERQRGNFPDRFSGHQFPNYSSELNVNALLLGDSALYLCASTQAGGGGQPQHFGDGTRLSIL.

V usage is TRBV7-9 and J usage is TRBJ1-1, with D maybe TRBD1 (6 bases). CDR1 and CDR2 from the germline V gene are SEHNR and FQNEAQ (reference sequence). Trimming cost V 6 bases and J 9 bases, with 23 bases left between them. The CDR3 is 15 residues long. The CDR3 DNA reads TGTGCCAGCAGGCCAGTGGGGGGCAGCGGCAAGAAAGCTTTCTTT. Protein: CASRPVGGSGKKAFF.

The genes are TRBV27 and TRBJ2-3; 7 bases are shared with TRBD2. V trimming: 3 bases; J trimming: 4 bases; junction bases outside the gene matches: 10. The CDR3 has 16 residues. Germline V gives CDR1 MNHEY, CDR2 SMNVEV (reference sequence). CDR3 sequence: CASSLNTGGLPDTQYF. Written as DNA, the CDR3 is TGTGCCAGCAGTTTGAATACGGGGGGACTCCCAGATACGCAGTATTTT.

The rearrangement links TRBV9 to TRBJ1-1, with D perhaps TRBD1 (5 bases). Trimming pared 0 bases from V and 0 bases from J, leaving 9 bases between. CDR3 length: 15 amino acids. Germline V gene data show CDR1 as SGDLS and CDR2 as YYNGEE. The CDR3 nucleotides read TGTGCCAGCAGCGTAGGGGGGTACATGAACACTGAAGCTTTCTTT. Amino acid sequence: CASSVGGYMNTEAFF.

This chain joins TRBV11-2 and TRBJ1-1, with TRBD1 identical over 10 bases. The CDR3 totals 16 residues. Per germline, CDR1 SGHAT and CDR2 FQNNGV. Unmatched junction bases numbered 8, after V lost 3 bases and J lost 4 bases. The CDR3 region is CASSFWDRGGATEAFF. The DNA for the CDR3 is TGTGCCAGCAGCTTTTGGGACAGGGGAGGTGCCACTGAAGCTTTCTTT. Filled out from reference TRBV11-2 and TRBJ1-1, the complete variable domain reads EAGVAQSPRYKIIEKRQSVAFWCNPISGHATLYWYQQILGQGPKLLIQFQNNGVVDDSQLPKDRFSAERLKGVDSTLKIQPAKLEDSAVYLCASSFWDRGGATEAFFGQGTRLTVV.

Points on this clone: An end of the junction does not agree with germline; a read error may underlie this. The rearrangement joins TRBV2 to TRBJ2-7; no definite D call. Germline CDR1 and CDR2: SNHLY and FYNNEI. The CDR3 is 15 residues long. DNA of the CDR3: TGTGCCAGCAGCGAAGCCCCAGGTTCCTCCTACGAGCAGTACTTC. Protein product: CASSEAPGSSYEQYF.

V is TRBV6-6 and J is TRBJ2-1, with D maybe TRBD1 (6 bases). The germline V gene encodes CDR1 MNHNY and CDR2 SVGAGI (reference sequence). Trimming pared 7 bases from V and 0 bases from J, leaving 13 bases between. This CDR3 has 15 residues. The CDR3 coding sequence is TGTGCCAGCACCGCAGACAGGTACTCCTACAATGAGCAGTTCTTC. This encodes CASTADRYSYNEQFF.

This clone is labeled as medium-sized. V is TRBV19 and J is TRBJ1-2; D unclear. CDR1 LNHDA and CDR2 SQIVND come from the germline V gene (reference sequence). Trimming took 5 bases from V and 6 from J, leaving 10 bases between them. The CDR3 covers 12 residues. CDR3 residues: CASSLYMDGYTF. CDR3 sequence (DNA): TGTGCCAGTAGTCTCTACATGGATGGCTACACCTTC.

A few counts support this clone. The chain employs TRBV7-2 and TRBJ1-3; no firm D call. Per germline, CDR1 SGHTA and CDR2 FQGNSA. V lost 0 bases, J lost 2 bases, and 8 bases lay in between. This CDR3 is 15 amino acids long. As DNA, the CDR3 is TGTGCCAGCAGCTTAGCTGGGGATACTGGAAACACCATATATTTT. It translates to CASSLAGDTGNTIYF.

CDR3 in amino acids: CASSNWGESLQANEQFF. The CDR3 DNA sequence: TGTGCCAGCAGCAATTGGGGAGAGTCCTTACAGGCCAATGAGCAGTTCTTC. The V and J genes are TRBV21-1 and TRBJ2-1. TRBV21-1 is deemed a pseudogene. This CDR3 comprises 17 residues.

The chain has TRBV18 and TRBJ1-1; D is unresolved. The CDR3 has 16 amino acids. Germline CDR1 reads KGHSH; CDR2 reads LQKENI. Trimming took off 2 bases at V and 2 bases at J, with 15 bases between the two ends. The CDR3 bases are TGTGCCAGCTCACCATTAGCAGAGTCCTCAAACACTGAAGCTTTCTTT. Translation gives CASSPLAESSNTEAFF.

J is TRBJ2-7 and V is TRBV19, with 7 bases identical to TRBD2. The CDR3 extends over 13 amino acids. CDR1 and CDR2 from the germline V gene are LNHDA and SQIVND (reference sequence). V trimming: 10 bases; J trimming: 1 base; junction bases outside the gene matches: 7. The CDR3 DNA sequence: TGTGCCACCTCCCCGGGAGGTTCCTACGAGCAGTACTTC. Its protein is CATSPGGSYEQYF.

The rearrangement joins TRBV2 to TRBJ2-2; weak D call: TRBD1 (5 bases). The CDR3 has 18 residues. Germline assignment: CDR1 SNHLY and CDR2 FYNNEI. Trimming removed 0 bases from V and 2 bases from J, with 16 bases in between. This CDR3 is CASSEARTLVKNTGELFF. The CDR3 DNA is TGTGCCAGCAGTGAAGCAAGGACACTCGTTAAAAACACCGGGGAGCTGTTTTTT.

V and J are TRBV27 and TRBJ2-7; D unclear. V lost 3 bases, J lost 7 bases, and 16 bases lay in between. Germline V gene sequence: CDR1 MNHEY, CDR2 SMNVEV (reference sequence). CDR3 length: 14 amino acids. CDR3 amino acids: CASSLLGLSREQYF. Written as DNA, the CDR3 is TGTGCCAGCAGTTTGTTAGGGCTTTCGCGGGAGCAGTACTTC.

The rearrangement links TRBV7-9 to TRBJ1-1; the D gene is possibly TRBD1 (5 bases). Trimming removed 4 bases at V and 10 bases at J, with 22 bases between. CDR3 length: 15 residues. Germline loops: CDR1 SEHNR, CDR2 FQNEAQ (reference sequence). CDR3 in amino acids: CASSYPLQQEGGAFF. As DNA, the CDR3 is TGTGCCAGCAGCTACCCACTGCAACAGGAAGGCGGAGCTTTCTTT.